What follows is one T cell receptor beta chain and its context. As handled by the study authors: Reference gene primer amplification in the assay estimated nucleated cell counts. Profiling relied on immunoSEQ multiplex PCR, and the TCRdb table lists in-frame clones only, not all of them. That table furnishes V, J and clone size, whereas the DNA furnished D and trimming. The repertoire has around 230,000 clones, 81% of them found once; the top ten carry about 8%. This sample is drawn from a study of blood T cell repertoires in COVID-19. Trimming took off 7 bases at V and 6 bases at J, with 13 bases between the two ends. The CDR3 is 13 residues long.

The J gene is TRBJ2-1, the V gene TRBV12-3 or TRBV12-4; D unresolved. Sequenced material: peripheral blood. The sequence derives from an elderly woman with acute or convalescent COVID-19. For the CDR3, the DNA is TGTGCCAGCAAAATTTCCACTCTCAATGAGCAGTTCTTC. It codes for CASKISTLNEQFF.